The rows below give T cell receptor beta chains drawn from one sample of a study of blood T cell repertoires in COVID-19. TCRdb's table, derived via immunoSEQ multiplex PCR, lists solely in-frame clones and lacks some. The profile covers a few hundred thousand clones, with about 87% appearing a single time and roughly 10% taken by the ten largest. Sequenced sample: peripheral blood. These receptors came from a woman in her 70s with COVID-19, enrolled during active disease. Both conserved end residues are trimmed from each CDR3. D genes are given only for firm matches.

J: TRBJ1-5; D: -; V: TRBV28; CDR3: ASSLPVGDQPQH
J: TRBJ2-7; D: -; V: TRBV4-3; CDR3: ASSQDRAGTLYEQY
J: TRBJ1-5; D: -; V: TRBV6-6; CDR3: ASSYRGGDQPQH
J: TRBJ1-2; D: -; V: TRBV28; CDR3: ATNRYSGYGYT
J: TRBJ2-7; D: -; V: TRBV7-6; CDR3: ASSPRRGGSYEQY
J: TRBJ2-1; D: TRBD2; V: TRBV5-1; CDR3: ASSPGLAATYNEQF
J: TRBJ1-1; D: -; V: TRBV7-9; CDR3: ASTSLRLNTEAF
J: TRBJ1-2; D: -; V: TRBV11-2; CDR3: ASSSEGTYGYT
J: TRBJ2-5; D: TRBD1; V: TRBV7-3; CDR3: ASSQTTGTLETQY
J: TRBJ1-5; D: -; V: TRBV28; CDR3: ASENGADQPQH
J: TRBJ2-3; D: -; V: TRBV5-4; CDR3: ASSLGGSVSTDTQY
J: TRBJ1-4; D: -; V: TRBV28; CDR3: ASSLGGAEKLF
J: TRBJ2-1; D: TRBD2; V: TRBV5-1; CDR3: ASSREASGTDEQF
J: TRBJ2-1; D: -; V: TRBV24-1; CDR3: ATSDSAWESYNEQF
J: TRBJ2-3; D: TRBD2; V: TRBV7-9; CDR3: ASSSGTSGTDTQY
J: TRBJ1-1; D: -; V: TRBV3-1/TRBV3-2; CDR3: ASSQEGVPEAF
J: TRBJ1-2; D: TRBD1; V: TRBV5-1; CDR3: ASRQGNYGYT
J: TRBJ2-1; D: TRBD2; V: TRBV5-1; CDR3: ASSTTSGRADEQF
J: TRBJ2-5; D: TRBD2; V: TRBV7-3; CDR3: ASSLIGGSQETQY
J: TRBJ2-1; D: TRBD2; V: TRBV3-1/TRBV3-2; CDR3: ASSQAGGGEQF
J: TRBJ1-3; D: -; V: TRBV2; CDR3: ASRSTGGYGNTIY
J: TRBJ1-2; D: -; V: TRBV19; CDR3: ASSIRDYGYT
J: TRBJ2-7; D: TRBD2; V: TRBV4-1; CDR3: ASSREGLAGSYEQY
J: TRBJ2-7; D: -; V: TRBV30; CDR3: AGETGWGEQY
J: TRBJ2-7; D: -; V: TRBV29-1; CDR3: SATSTYEQY
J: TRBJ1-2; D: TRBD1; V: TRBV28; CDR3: ASSPPTRGPLYGYT
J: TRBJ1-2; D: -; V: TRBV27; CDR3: ASRAMGGYGYT
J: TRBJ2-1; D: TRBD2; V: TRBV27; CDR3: ASRRTPGLAGGSSYNEQF
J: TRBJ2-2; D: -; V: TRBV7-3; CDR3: ASSLRGSVGTGELF
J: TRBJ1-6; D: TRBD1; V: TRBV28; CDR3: ASSLWDRGRSPLH
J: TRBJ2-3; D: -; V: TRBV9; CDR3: ASSPQARPSTDTQY
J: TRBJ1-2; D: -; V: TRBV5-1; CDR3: ASSLGGGLSYGYT
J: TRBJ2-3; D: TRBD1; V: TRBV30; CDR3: AWENRGSTDTQY
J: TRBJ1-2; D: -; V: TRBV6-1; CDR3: ASSEEVSGVSYGYT
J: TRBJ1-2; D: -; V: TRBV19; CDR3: ASKARHDSNYGYT
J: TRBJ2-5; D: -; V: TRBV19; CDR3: ASSIAAGPQETQY
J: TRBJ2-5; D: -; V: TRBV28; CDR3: AIKGGRRETQY
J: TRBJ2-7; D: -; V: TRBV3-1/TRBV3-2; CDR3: ASSQVSLEQY
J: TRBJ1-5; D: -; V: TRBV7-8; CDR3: ASSLGWSGQPQH
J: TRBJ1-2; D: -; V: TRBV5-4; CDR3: ASSFRRDYGYT
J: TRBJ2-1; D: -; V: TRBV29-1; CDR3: SVEDLRRGLIF
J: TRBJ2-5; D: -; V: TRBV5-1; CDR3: ASSRTDQETQY
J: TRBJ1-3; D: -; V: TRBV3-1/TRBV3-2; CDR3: ASSQTGSGNTIY
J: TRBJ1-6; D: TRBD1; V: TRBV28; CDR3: ASRATGATYNSPLH
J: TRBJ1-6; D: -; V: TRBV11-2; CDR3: ASSLSGSFNSPLH
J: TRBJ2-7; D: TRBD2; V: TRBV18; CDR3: ASSPPDRGGSYEQY
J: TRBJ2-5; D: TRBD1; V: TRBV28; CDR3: AIRNRGRFQETQY
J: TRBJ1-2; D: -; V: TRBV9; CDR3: ASSPRGRGYT
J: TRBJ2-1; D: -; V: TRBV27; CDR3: ASSLSLSTSLNEQF